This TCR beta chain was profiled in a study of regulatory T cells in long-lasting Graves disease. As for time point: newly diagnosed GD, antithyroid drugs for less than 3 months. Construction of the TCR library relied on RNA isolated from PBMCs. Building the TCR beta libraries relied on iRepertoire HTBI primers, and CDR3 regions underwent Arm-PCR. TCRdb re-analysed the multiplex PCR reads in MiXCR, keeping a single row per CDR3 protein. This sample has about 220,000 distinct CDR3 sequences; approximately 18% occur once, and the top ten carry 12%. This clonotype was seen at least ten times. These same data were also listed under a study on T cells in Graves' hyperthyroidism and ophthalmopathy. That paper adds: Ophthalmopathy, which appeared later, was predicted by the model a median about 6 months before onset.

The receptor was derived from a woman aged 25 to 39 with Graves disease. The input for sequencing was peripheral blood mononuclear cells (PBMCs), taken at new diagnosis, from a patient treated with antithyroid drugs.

The CDR3 coding sequence is TGTGCCAGCAGTTACCTGGGACTAGCGGGAGCCAAGGCTTACGAGCAGTACTTC. The encoded protein is CASSYLGLAGAKAYEQYF. The chain links TRBV6-5 to TRBJ2-7, with TRBD2 matching 14 bases. The CDR3 sequence is 18 residues long. Germline values: CDR1 MNHEY, CDR2 SVGAGI. J was trimmed by 4 bases and V by 2 bases; bases with no gene match: 10.